These T cell receptor beta chains were read from a single sample in a study of blood T cell repertoires in COVID-19. Sequencing was performed with immunoSEQ multiplex PCR; in TCRdb, only in-frame clones are kept and a portion is missing. The table includes fewer than 250,000 clones, roughly 80% detected once. Sequenced: peripheral blood. The receptor set was obtained from a woman over 75 with COVID-19, enrolled during active disease. Both conserved end residues are part of each CDR3. The D gene is left open where the match is weak. Only part of the rows carry a size: once, few, many, or a class if the clone is expanded.

.	.	TRBV28	TRBJ2-2	TGTGCCACCCCAGGGGCGCGGACCGGGGAGCTGTTTTTT	CATPGARTGELFF
.	once	TRBV2	TRBJ1-1	TGTGCCAGCATGCTTGGCAGGGCGGCGAACACTGAAGCTTTCTTT	CASMLGRAANTEAFF
TRBD1	.	TRBV27	TRBJ1-3	TGTGCCAGCAGTAGGGGGCTAGGTGGAAACACCATATATTTT	CASSRGLGGNTIYF
TRBD1	.	TRBV5-4	TRBJ1-1	TGTGCCAGCAGCTGGGGGACAGGGGGAGCTTTCTTT	CASSWGTGGAFF
TRBD1	.	TRBV3-1/TRBV3-2	TRBJ1-2	TGTGCCAGCAGCCAAGATAAATCGGCAGGGGGAGATGGCTACACCTTC	CASSQDKSAGGDGYTF
.	.	TRBV19	TRBJ1-2	TGTGCCAGTAGTACCGATTGGAGTGTTAACTATGGCTACACCTTC	CASSTDWSVNYGYTF
.	.	TRBV5-1	TRBJ2-5	TGCGCCAGCAGCTTGGAAGCGTTCGCCCAAGAGACCCAGTACTTC	CASSLEAFAQETQYF
TRBD1	.	TRBV7-9	TRBJ1-2	TGTGCCAGCAGCTTGGCGACAGGGGCCGATGGCTACACCTTC	CASSLATGADGYTF
.	.	TRBV3-1/TRBV3-2	TRBJ2-7	TGTGCCAGCAGCCAAGGGCAGGGGTGGTACTTC	CASSQGQGWYF
TRBD1	.	TRBV19	TRBJ1-3	TGTGCCAGTACTGTAATTGACAGGGGGCTGACTGGAAACACCATATATTTT	CASTVIDRGLTGNTIYF
.	few	TRBV3-1/TRBV3-2	TRBJ1-6	TGTGCCAGCAGCCAAGGACAGTACAATTCACCCCTCCACTTT	CASSQGQYNSPLHF
.	.	TRBV28	TRBJ1-2	TGTGCCAGCAGTAAGGGGGTATTCGATTATGGCTACACCTTC	CASSKGVFDYGYTF
TRBD2	.	TRBV28	TRBJ2-1	TGTGCCAGCAGTCACACTAGCGGGGGGGCCAGTATCCATAATGAGCAGTTCTTC	CASSHTSGGASIHNEQFF
TRBD1	.	TRBV6-6	TRBJ2-5	TGTGCCAGCAGTGATTCCGGGACAGGGCAAGAGACCCAGTACTTC	CASSDSGTGQETQYF
.	.	TRBV30	TRBJ1-1	TGTGCCTGGAGTGTGAGGGTAATGAACACTGAAGCTTTCTTT	CAWSVRVMNTEAFF
.	few	TRBV27	TRBJ1-6	TGTGCCAGCAGACTCGGACAGAATAATTCACCCCTCCACTTT	CASRLGQNNSPLHF
TRBD2	once	TRBV6-5	TRBJ2-3	TGTGCCAGCAGTTTTGGGACTAGCGGAACAGATACGCAGTATTTT	CASSFGTSGTDTQYF
.	.	TRBV3-1/TRBV3-2	TRBJ1-6	TGTGCCAGCAGCCAAGCGGCGGGCGTAAATTCACCCCTCCACTTT	CASSQAAGVNSPLHF
.	.	TRBV6-2/TRBV6-3	TRBJ2-3	TGTGCCAGCAGTCGCCTGAAAACCACAAACACAGATACGCAGTATTTT	CASSRLKTTNTDTQYF
.	.	TRBV5-1	TRBJ1-2	TGCGCCAGCAGCTCCCCCGCGATGGGGAGGAGGACTAGCTACACCTTC	CASSSPAMGRRTSYTF
TRBD2	few	TRBV6-5	TRBJ2-3	TGTGCCAGCAGGCTGACTAGCGGGGGGTTTAATACGCAGTATTTT	CASRLTSGGFNTQYF
TRBD1	.	TRBV11-3	TRBJ1-3	TGTGCCAGCAGCATGACAGGGGACAGCTCTGGAAACACCATATATTTT	CASSMTGDSSGNTIYF